Each of the 5 T cell receptor beta chains below was sequenced from the same sample in a study of blood T cell repertoires in COVID-19. Clones were read by immunoSEQ multiplex PCR, and TCRdb kept only the in-frame ones, dropping some. The sample records hundreds of thousands of clones, 86% being singletons. The sequenced material came from peripheral blood. All receptors derive from a woman aged 55-70 years who had recovered from COVID-19.

This clone was detected only once. The chain carries TRBV5-1 and TRBJ2-5, with D possibly TRBD1 on 5 matching bases. The V gene lost 0 bases and the J gene lost 5 bases, with 17 bases spanning the gap. CDR1 and CDR2 (germline): SGHRS, YFSETQ. There are 16 residues in the CDR3. In DNA, the CDR3 is TGCGCCAGCAGCTTGGGACAGCTAGAGTTAGAGGAGACCCAGTACTTC. It is translated as CASSLGQLELEETQYF.

This sequence joins TRBV2 and TRBJ2-5; a possible D gene is TRBD2 (6 bases). CDR1 SNHLY and CDR2 FYNNEI come from the germline V gene. The CDR3 spans 13 residues. Trimming took 3 bases from V and 5 from J, leaving 10 bases between them. Here the CDR3 reads CASSDDTSETQYF. The CDR3 DNA is TGTGCCAGCAGTGATGACACTAGCGAGACCCAGTACTTC.

J is TRBJ2-7 and V is TRBV7-2; 9 bases align to TRBD1. CDR3 length equals 15 residues. Germline values: CDR1 SGHTA, CDR2 FQGNSA. V was pared by 5 bases and J by 0 bases, with 5 bases of the junction left unmatched. CDR3 sequence (DNA): TGTGCCAGCAGCCCCCGGACAGGGGCCTCCTACGAGCAGTACTTC. Residues: CASSPRTGASYEQYF.

DNA of the CDR3: TGTGCCAGCGCCGGGCCTAGCGGATACAATGAGCAGTTCTTC. Protein sequence: CASAGPSGYNEQFF. V usage is TRBV9 and J usage is TRBJ2-1; 7 bases match TRBD2. This CDR3 is built from 14 residues. V gave up 7 bases and J gave up 4 bases; unmatched junction bases: 8. The germline CDR1 and CDR2 sequences are SGDLS and YYNGEE.

V and J are TRBV19 and TRBJ2-7; the D gene is possibly TRBD1 (5 bases). The V and J ends lost 4 bases and 0 bases respectively, with 19 bases between them. The CDR3 covers 17 residues. CDR1 and CDR2 (germline): LNHDA, SQIVND (reference sequence). In DNA form, the CDR3 reads TGTGCCAGTAGTAGGGGCACTTCAGCCGCCGTCTCCTACGAGCAGTACTTC. This encodes CASSRGTSAAVSYEQYF.